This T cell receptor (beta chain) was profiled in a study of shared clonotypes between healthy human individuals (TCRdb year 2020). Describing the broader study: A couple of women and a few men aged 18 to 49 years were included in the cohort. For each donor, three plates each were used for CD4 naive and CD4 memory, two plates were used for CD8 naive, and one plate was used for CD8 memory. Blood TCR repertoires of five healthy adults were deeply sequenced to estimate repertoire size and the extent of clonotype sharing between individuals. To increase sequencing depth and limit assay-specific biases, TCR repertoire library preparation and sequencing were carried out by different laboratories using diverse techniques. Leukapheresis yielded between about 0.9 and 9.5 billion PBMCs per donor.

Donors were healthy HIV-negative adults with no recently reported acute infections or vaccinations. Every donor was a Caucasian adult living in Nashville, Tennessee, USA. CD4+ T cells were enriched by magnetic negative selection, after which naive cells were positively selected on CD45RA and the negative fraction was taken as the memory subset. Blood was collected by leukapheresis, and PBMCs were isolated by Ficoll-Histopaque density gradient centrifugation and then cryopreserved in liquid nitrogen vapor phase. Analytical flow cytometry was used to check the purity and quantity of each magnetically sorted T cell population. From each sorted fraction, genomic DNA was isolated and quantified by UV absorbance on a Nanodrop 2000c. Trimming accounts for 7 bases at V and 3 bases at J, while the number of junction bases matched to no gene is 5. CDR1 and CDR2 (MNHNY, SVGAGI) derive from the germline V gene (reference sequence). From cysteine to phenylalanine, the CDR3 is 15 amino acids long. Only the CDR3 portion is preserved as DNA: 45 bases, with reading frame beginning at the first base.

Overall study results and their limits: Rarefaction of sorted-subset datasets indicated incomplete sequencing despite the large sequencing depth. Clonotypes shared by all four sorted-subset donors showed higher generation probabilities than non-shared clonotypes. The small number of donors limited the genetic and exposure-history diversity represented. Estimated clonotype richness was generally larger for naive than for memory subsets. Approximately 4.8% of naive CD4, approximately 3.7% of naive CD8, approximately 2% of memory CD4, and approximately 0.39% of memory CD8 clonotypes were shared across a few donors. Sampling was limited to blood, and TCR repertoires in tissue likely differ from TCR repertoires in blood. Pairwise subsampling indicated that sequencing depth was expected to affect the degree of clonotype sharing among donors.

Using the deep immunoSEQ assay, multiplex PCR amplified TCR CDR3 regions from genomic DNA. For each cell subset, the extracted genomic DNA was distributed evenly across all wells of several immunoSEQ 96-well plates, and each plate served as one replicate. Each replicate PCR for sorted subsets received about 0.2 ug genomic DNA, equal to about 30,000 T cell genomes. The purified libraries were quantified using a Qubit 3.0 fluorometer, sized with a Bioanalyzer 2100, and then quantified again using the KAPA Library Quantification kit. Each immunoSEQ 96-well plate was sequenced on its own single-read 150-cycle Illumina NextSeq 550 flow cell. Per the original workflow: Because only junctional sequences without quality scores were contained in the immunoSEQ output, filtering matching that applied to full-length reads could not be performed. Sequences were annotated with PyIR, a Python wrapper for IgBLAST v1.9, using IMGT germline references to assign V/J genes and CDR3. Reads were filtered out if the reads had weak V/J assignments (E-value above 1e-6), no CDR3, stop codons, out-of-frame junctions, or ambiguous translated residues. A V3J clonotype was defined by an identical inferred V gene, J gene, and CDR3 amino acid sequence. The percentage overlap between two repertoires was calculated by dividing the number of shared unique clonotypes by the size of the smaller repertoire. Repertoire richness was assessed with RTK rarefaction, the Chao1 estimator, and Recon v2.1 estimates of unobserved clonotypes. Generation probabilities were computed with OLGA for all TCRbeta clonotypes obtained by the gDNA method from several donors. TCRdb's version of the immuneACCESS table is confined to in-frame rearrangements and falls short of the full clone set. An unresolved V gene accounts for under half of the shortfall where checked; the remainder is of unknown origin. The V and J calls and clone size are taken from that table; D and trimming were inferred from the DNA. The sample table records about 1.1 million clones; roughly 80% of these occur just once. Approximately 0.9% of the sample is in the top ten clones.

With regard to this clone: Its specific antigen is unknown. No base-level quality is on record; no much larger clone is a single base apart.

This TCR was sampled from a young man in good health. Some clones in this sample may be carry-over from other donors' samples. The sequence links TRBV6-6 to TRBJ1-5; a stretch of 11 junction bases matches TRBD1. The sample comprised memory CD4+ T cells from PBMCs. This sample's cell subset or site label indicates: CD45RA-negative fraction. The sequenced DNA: TGTGCCAGCAAGATGGACAGGGGGCTCAATCAGCCCCAGCATTTT. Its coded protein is CASKMDRGLNQPQHF.